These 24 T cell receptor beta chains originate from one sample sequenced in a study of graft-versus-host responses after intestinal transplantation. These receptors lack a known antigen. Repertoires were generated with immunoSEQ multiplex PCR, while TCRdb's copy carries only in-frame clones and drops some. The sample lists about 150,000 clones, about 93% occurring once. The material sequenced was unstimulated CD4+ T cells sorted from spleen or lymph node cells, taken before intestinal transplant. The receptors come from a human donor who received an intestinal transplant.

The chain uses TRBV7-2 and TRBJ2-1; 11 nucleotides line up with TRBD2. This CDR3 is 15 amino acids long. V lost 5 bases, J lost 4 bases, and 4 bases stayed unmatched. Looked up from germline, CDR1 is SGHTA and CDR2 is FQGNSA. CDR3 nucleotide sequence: TGTGCCAGCAGCATCGGGACTAGCGGATACAATGAGCAGTTCTTC. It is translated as CASSIGTSGYNEQFF. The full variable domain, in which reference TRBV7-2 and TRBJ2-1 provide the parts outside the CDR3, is GAGVSQSPSNKVTEKGKDVELRCDPISGHTALYWYRQSLGQGLEFLIYFQGNSAPDKSGLPSDRFSAERTGGSVSTLTIQRTQQEDSAVYLCASSIGTSGYNEQFFGPGTRLTVL.

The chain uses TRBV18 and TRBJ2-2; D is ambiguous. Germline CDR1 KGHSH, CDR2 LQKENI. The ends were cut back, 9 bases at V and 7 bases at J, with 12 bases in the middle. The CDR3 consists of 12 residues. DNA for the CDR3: TGTGCCAGTTTCACCATTGGCGGGGAGCTGTTTTTT. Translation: CASFTIGGELFF.

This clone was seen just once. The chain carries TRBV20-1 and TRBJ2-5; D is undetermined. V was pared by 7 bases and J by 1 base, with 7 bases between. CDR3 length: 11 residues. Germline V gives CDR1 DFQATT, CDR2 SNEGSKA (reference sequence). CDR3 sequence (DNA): TGCAGTGTCTTCCCCCAAGAGACCCAGTACTTC. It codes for CSVFPQETQYF.

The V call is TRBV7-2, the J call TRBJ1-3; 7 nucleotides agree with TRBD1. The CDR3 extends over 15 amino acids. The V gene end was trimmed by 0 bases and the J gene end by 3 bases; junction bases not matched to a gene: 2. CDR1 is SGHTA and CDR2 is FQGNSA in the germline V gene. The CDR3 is CASSLATGFGNTIYF. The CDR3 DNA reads TGTGCCAGCAGCTTAGCGACAGGGTTTGGAAACACCATATATTTT.

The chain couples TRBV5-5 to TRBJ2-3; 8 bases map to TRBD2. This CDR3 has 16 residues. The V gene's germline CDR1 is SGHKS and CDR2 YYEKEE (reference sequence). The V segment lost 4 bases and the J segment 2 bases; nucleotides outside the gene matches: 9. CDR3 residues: CASSHPATSATDTQYF. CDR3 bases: TGTGCCAGCAGCCACCCCGCGACTAGCGCCACAGATACGCAGTATTTT.

CDR3 residues: CASSYGAGNTIYF. In DNA form, the CDR3 reads TGTGCCAGCAGTTACGGGGCAGGAAACACCATATATTTT. The chain carries TRBV6-5 and TRBJ1-3, with D maybe TRBD1 (5 bases). V was shortened by 2 bases and J by 4 bases, with 6 bases between the two germline ends. Germline values: CDR1 MNHEY, CDR2 SVGAGI. The CDR3 totals 13 residues.

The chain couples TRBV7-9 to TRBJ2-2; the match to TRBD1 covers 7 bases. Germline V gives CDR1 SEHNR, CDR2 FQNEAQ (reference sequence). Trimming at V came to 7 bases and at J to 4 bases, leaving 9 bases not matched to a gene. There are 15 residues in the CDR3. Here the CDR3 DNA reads TGTGCCAGCACCAACGACGACAGGGTCACCGGGGAGCTGTTTTTT. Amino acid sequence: CASTNDDRVTGELFF.

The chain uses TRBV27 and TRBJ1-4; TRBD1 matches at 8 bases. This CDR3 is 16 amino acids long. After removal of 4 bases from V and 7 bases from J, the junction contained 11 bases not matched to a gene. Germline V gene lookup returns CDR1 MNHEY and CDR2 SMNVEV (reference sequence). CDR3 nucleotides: TGTGCCAGCAGTTCTGACAGGGGTGAGAGTGGTGAAAAACTGTTTTTT. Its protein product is CASSSDRGESGEKLFF.

The CDR3 DNA reads TGCGCCAGCAGCATAGGACAGGCGGTTGGGGATACGCAGTATTTT. As protein: CASSIGQAVGDTQYF. The V and J genes are TRBV5-1 and TRBJ2-3, with TRBD1 matching over 7 bases. In germline, CDR1 is SGHRS, CDR2 YFSETQ. The CDR3 contains 15 residues. Trimming cost V 4 bases and J 6 bases; bases outside gene matches: 11.

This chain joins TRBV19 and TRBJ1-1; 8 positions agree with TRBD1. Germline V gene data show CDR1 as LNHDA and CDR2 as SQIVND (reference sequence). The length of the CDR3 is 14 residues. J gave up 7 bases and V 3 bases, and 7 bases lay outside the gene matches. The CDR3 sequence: CASSIARGLDEAFF. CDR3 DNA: TGTGCCAGTAGTATCGCCAGGGGGCTGGATGAAGCTTTCTTT.

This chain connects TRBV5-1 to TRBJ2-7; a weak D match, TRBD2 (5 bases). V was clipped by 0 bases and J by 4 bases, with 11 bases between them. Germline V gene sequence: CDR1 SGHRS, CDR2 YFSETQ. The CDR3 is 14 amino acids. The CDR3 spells CASSLERLSYEQYF. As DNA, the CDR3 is TGCGCCAGCAGCTTGGAAAGACTATCTTACGAGCAGTACTTC.

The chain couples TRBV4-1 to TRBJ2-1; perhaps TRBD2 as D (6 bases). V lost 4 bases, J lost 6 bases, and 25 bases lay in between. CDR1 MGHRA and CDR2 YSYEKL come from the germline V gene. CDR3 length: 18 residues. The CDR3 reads CASSPHRGTQGSLNEQFF. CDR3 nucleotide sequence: TGCGCCAGCAGCCCACACCGCGGGACCCAAGGTTCACTCAATGAGCAGTTCTTC.

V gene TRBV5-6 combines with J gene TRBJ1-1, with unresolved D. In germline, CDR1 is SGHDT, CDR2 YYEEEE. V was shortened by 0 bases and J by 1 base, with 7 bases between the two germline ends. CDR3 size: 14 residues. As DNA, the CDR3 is TGTGCCAGCAGCTTGGTTCGGGCGAACACTGAAGCTTTCTTT. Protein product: CASSLVRANTEAFF.

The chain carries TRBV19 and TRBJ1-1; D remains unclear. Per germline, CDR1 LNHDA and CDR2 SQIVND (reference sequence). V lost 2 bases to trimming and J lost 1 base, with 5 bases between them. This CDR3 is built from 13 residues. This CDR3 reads CASSIMRNTEAFF. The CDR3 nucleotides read TGTGCCAGTAGTATAATGCGGAACACTGAAGCTTTCTTT.

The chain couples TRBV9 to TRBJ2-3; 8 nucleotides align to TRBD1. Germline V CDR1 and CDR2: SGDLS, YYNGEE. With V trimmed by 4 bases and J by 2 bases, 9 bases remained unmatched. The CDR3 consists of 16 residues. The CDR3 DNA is TGTGCCAGCAGCCCTCGGGACAGGTCTATCACAGATACGCAGTATTTT. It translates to CASSPRDRSITDTQYF.

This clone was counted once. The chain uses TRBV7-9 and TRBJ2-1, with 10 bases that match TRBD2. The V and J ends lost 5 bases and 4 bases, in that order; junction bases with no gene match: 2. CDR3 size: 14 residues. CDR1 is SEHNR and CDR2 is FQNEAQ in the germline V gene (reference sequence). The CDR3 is CASSTGLAYNEQFF. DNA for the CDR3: TGTGCCAGCAGCACGGGACTAGCGTACAATGAGCAGTTCTTC.

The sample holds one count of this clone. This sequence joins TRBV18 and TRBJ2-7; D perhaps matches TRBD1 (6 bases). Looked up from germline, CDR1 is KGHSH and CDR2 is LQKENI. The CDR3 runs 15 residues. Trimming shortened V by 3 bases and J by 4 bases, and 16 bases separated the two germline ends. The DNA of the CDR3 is TGTGCCAGCTCACCGACCGGGACAATGATATACGAGCAGTACTTC. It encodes CASSPTGTMIYEQYF.

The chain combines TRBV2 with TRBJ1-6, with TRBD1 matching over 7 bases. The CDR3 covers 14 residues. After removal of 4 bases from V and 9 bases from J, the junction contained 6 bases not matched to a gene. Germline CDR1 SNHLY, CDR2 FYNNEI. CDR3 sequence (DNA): TGTGCCAGCAGTGGGGGACAGAAAGTTTCACCCCTCCACTTT. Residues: CASSGGQKVSPLHF. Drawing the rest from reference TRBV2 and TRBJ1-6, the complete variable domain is EPEVTQTPSHQVTQMGQEVILRCVPISNHLYFYWYRQILGQKVEFLVSFYNNEISEKSEIFDDQFSVERPDGSNFTLKIRSTKLEDSAMYFCASSGGQKVSPLHFGNGTRLTVT.

CDR3 in amino acids: CASSKSSGETQYF. The CDR3 coding sequence is TGTGCCAGCAGCAAAAGCTCAGGAGAGACCCAGTACTTC. V is TRBV4-2 and J is TRBJ2-5; no definite D call. Germline-derived CDR1 and CDR2 are LGHNA and YNFKEQ. Trimming shortened V by 5 bases and J by 4 bases, and 11 bases separated the two germline ends. CDR3 size: 13 residues.

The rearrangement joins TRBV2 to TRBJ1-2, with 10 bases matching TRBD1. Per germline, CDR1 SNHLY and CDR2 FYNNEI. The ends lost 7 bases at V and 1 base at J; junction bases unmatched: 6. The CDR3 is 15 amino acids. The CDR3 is CASTEDRGNNYGYTF. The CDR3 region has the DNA TGTGCCAGCACCGAGGACAGGGGGAATAACTATGGCTACACCTTC.

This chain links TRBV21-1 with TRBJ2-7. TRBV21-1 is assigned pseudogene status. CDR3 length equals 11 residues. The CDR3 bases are TGTGCCACCAGGGGCGGCTACGAGCAGTACTTC. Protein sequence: CATRGGYEQYF.

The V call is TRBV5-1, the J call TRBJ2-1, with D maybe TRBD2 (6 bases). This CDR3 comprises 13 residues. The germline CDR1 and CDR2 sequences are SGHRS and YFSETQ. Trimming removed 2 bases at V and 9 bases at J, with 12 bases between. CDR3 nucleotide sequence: TGCGCCAGCAGCTTCAGGGAGGCTACTGAGCAGTTCTTC. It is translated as CASSFREATEQFF.

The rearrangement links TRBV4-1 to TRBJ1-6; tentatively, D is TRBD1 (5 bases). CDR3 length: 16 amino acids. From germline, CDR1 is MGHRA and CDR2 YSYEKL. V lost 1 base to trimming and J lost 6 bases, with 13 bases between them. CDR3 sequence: CASSQAAAGSNSPLHF. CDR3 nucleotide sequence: TGCGCCAGCAGCCAAGCAGCGGCAGGGAGTAATTCACCCCTCCACTTT.

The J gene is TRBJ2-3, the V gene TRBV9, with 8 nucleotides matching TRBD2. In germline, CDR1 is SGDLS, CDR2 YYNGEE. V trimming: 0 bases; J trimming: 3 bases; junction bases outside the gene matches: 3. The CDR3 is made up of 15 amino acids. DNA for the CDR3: TGTGCCAGCAGCGTAGGCGGGGGGAGTACAGATACGCAGTATTTT. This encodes CASSVGGGSTDTQYF. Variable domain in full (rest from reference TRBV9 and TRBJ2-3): DSGVTQTPKHLITATGQRVTLRCSPRSGDLSVYWYQQSLDQGLQFLIQYYNGEERAKGNILERFSAQQFPDLHSELNLSSLELGDSALYFCASSVGGGSTDTQYFGPGTRLTVL.